This TCR beta chain was sequenced during a study of PD-1 blockade in mismatch repair-deficient tumors. The wider study: Enrolled about 2013-2016, patients had progressing, pretreated mismatch repair-deficient cancers of 12 to 13 types.

Worth noting for this clone: What it binds is unknown.

The V gene lost 3 bases and the J gene lost 3 bases, with 14 bases spanning the gap. CDR3 length: 15 residues. Germline V gene lookup returns CDR1 KGHSH and CDR2 LQKENI. General study points: After pembrolizumab, tumor-resident clones rose rapidly, then generally contracted before radiologic responses.

Assay used: immunoSEQ multiplex PCR; TCRdb lists only in-frame clones, some missing. The table includes 90,000 to 130,000 clones, more than 60% detected once. Every patient had mismatch repair deficiency by PCR or immunohistochemistry. A few pembrolizumab responders had their TCRs sequenced. The sequence derives from an adult with mismatch repair-deficient cancer. Source: peripheral blood, taken roughly 13 months after starting pembrolizumab. The rearrangement uses TRBV18 and TRBJ2-5, with D possibly being TRBD1 (6 bases). CDR3 coding DNA: TGTGCCAGCTCACCCCAAATAGGACAGAAAGAGACCCAGTACTTC. Amino acid sequence: CASSPQIGQKETQYF.